Presented here are 2 T cell receptor beta chains from one specimen sequenced in a study of T cell responses to AZD1222 COVID-19 vaccine. Produced via immunoSEQ multiplex PCR; TCRdb's table is partial and in-frame only. There are 100,000 to 150,000 clones in the sample; about 90% occur only once, and 10% lies in the top ten. Sequenced here: peripheral blood, sampled on day 0 of AZD1222 vaccination. These receptor sequences come from an adult in good health.

This clone was recorded once. The J gene is TRBJ2-1, the V gene TRBV24-1; 8 nucleotides match TRBD2. V shed 7 bases, J shed 3 bases, and the junction held 7 bases outside the gene matches. This CDR3 has 15 amino acids. Germline CDR1 reads KGHDR; CDR2 reads SFDVKD. CDR3 nucleotides: TGTGCCACCAGAGGGAATAGCGGGAACTACAATGAGCAGTTCTTC. It is translated as CATRGNSGNYNEQFF.

CDR3 protein: CASSLDTGGAPYNEQFF. CDR3 bases: TGTGCCAGCAGCTTAGATACCGGGGGGGCCCCCTACAATGAGCAGTTCTTC. The chain is built from TRBV7-2 and TRBJ2-1; 8 bases match TRBD2. Germline CDR1 reads SGHTA; CDR2 reads FQGNSA. V lost 1 base to trimming and J lost 2 bases; unmatched junction nucleotides: 7. This CDR3 spans 17 amino acids.